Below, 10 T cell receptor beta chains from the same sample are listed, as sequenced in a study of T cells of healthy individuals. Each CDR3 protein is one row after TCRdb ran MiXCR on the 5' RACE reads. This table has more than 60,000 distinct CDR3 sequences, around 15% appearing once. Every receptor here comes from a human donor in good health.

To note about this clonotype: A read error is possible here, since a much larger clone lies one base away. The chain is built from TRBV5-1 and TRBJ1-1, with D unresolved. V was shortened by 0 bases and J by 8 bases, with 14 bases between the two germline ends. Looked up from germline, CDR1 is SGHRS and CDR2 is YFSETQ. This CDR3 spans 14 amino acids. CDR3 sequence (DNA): TGCGCCAGCAGCTTGGAATTAGAGGGAGGAGAAGCTTTCTTT. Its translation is CASSLELEGGEAFF.

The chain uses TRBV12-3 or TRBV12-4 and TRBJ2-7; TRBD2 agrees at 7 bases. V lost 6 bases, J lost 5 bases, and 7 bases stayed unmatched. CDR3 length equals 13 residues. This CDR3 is CASRGLERDEQYF. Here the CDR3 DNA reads TGTGCCAGCAGAGGACTAGAGAGGGACGAGCAGTACTTC.

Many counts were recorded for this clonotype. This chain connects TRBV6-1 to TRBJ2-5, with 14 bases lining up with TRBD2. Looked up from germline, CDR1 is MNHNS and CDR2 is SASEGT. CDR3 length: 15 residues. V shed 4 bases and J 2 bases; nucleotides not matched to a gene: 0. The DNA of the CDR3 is TGTGCCAGCAGTGGACTAGCGGGGGGGCAAGAGACCCAGTACTTC. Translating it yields CASSGLAGGQETQYF.

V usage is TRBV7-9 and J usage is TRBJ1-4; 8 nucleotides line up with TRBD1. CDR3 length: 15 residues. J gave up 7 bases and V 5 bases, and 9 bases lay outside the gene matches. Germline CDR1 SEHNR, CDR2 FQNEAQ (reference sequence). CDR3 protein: CASSLPGTGLEKLFF. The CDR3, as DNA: TGTGCCAGCAGCCTCCCCGGGACAGGACTTGAAAAACTGTTTTTT.

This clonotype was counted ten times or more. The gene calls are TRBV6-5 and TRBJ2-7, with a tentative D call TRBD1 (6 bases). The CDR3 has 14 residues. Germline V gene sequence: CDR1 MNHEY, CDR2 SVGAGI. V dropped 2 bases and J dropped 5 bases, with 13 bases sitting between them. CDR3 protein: CASSYDETGNEQYF. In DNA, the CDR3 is TGTGCCAGCAGTTACGACGAAACAGGGAACGAGCAGTACTTC.

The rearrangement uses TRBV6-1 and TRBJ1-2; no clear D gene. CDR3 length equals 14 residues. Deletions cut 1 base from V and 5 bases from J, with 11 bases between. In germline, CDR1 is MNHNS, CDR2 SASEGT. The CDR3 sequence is CASSEGVIGYGYTF. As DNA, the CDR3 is TGTGCCAGCAGTGAAGGAGTAATAGGGTATGGCTACACCTTC.

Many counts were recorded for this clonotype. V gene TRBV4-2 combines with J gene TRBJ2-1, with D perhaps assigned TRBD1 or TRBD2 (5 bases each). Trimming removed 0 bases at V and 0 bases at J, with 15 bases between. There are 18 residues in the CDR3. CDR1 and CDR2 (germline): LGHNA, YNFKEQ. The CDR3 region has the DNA TGTGCCAGCAGCCAAGAAGGTCTAGGGACCAACTCCTACAATGAGCAGTTCTTC. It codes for CASSQEGLGTNSYNEQFF.

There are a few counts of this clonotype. CDR3: CASSQAAGAEAFF. The DNA for the CDR3 is TGCGCCAGCAGCCAAGCCGCCGGGGCTGAAGCTTTCTTT. This chain uses TRBV4-1 with TRBJ1-1; unclear D gene. This CDR3 region has 13 residues. The ends were cut back, 1 base at V and 6 bases at J, with 9 bases in the middle. From germline, CDR1 is MGHRA and CDR2 YSYEKL.

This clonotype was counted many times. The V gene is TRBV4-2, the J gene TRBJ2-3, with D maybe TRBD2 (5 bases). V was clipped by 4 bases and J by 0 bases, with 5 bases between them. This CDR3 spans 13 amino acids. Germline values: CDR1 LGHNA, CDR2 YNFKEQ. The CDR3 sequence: CASSRGSTDTQYF. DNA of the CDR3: TGTGCCAGCAGCCGAGGGAGCACAGATACGCAGTATTTT.

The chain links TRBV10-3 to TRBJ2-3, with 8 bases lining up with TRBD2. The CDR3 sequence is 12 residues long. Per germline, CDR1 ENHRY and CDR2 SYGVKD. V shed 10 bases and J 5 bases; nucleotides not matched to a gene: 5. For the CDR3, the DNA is TGTGCCAATAGCGGGACGGAAGATACGCAGTATTTT. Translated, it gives CANSGTEDTQYF.